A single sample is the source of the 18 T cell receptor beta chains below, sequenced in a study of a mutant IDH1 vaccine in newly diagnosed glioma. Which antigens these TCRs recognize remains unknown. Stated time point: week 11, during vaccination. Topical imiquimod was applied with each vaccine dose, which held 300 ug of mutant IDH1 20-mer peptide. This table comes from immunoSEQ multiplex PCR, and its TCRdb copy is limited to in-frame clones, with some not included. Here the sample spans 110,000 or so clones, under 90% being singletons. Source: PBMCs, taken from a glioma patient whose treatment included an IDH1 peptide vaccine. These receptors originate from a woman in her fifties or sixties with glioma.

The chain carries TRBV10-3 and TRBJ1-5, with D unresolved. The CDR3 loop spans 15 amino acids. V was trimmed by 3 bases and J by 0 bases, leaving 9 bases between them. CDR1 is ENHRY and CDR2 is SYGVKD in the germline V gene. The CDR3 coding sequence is TGTGCCATCAGTGAAAATATTCCTAGCAATCAGCCCCAGCATTTT. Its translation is CAISENIPSNQPQHF.

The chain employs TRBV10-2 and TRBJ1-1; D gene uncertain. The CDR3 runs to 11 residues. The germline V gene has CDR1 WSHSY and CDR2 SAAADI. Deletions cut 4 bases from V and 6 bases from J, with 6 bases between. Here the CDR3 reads CASSGGAEAFF. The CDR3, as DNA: TGCGCCAGCAGTGGTGGGGCTGAAGCTTTCTTT.

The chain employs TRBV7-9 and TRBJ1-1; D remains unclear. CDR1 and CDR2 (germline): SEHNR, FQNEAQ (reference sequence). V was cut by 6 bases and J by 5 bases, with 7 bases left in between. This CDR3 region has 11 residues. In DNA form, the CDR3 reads TGTGCCAGCAGATTAATTACTGAAGCTTTCTTT. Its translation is CASRLITEAFF.

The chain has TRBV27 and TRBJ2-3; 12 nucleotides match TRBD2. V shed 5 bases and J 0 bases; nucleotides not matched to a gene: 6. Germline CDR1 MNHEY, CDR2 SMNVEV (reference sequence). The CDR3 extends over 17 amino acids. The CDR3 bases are TGTGCCAGCAGTCCCTGGACTAGCGGGGTCAGCACAGATACGCAGTATTTT. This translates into CASSPWTSGVSTDTQYF.

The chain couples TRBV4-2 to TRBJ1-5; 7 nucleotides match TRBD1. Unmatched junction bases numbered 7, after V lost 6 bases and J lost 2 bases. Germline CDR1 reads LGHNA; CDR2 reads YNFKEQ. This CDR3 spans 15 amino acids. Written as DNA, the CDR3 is TGTGCCAGCAGTGCAAACAGGGGTGGCAATCAGCCCCAGCATTTT. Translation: CASSANRGGNQPQHF.

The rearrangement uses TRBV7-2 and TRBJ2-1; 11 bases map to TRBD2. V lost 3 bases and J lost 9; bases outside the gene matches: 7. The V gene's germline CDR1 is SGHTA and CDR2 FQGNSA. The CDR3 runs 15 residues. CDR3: CASSFGTSGQGEQFF. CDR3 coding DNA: TGTGCCAGCAGCTTCGGGACTAGCGGCCAGGGTGAGCAGTTCTTC. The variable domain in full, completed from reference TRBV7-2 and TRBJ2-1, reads GAGVSQSPSNKVTEKGKDVELRCDPISGHTALYWYRQSLGQGLEFLIYFQGNSAPDKSGLPSDRFSAERTGGSVSTLTIQRTQQEDSAVYLCASSFGTSGQGEQFFGPGTRLTVL.

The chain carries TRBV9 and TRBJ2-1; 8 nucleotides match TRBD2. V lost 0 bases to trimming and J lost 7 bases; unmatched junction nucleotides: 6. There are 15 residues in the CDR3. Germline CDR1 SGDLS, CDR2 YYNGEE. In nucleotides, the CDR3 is TGTGCCAGCAGCGTAGGGTCGGGAGGGCTAAATGAGCAGTTCTTC. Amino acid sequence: CASSVGSGGLNEQFF.

The CDR3 spells CASSAGGGLTEAFF. DNA for the CDR3: TGTGCCAGCAGCGCTGGGGGAGGTCTCACTGAAGCTTTCTTT. The rearrangement links TRBV9 to TRBJ1-1; perhaps TRBD1 as D (5 bases). The ends were cut back, 3 bases at V and 4 bases at J, with 13 bases in the middle. Germline lookup yields CDR1 SGDLS and CDR2 YYNGEE. This CDR3 has 14 amino acids.

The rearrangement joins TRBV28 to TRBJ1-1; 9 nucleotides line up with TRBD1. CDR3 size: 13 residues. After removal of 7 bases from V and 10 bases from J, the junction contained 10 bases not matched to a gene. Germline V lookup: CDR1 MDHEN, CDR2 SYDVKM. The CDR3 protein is CASTLGTGIRAFF. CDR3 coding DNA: TGTGCCAGCACCCTTGGGACAGGGATTAGAGCTTTCTTT.

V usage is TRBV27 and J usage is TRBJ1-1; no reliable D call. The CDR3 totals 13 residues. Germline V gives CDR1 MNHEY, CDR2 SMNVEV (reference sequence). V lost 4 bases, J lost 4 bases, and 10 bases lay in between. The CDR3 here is CASSWTVATEAFF. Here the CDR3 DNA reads TGTGCCAGCAGTTGGACGGTGGCCACTGAAGCTTTCTTT.

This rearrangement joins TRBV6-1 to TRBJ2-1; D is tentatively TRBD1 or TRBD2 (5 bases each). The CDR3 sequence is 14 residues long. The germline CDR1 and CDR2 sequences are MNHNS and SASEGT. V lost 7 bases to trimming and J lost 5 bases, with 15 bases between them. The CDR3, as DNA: TGTGCCAGCATCCTCCGGGACCCAAACAATGAGCAGTTCTTC. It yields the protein CASILRDPNNEQFF.

CDR3 residues: CASSLGGGVGFEQYF. CDR3 bases: TGTGCCAGCAGTCTAGGGGGGGGAGTGGGCTTCGAGCAGTACTTC. J is TRBJ2-7 and V is TRBV27, with D possibly TRBD2 on 7 matching bases. CDR3 size: 15 residues. Trimming took off 5 bases at V and 6 bases at J, with 20 bases between the two ends. Germline CDR1 is MNHEY and CDR2 is SMNVEV (reference sequence).

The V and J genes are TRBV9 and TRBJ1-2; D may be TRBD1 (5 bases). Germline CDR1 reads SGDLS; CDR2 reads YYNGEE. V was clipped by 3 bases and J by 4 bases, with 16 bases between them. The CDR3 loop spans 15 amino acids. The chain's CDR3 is CASSDLDRAIYGYTF. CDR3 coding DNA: TGTGCCAGCAGCGACCTAGACAGAGCAATCTATGGCTACACCTTC.

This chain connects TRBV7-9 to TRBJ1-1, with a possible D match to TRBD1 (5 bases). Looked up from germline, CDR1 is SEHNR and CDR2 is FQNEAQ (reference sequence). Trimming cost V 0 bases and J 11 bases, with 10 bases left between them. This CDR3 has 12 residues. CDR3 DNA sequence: TGTGCCAGCAGCTTAGCCGGGGACGCGGCTTTCTTT. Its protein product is CASSLAGDAAFF.

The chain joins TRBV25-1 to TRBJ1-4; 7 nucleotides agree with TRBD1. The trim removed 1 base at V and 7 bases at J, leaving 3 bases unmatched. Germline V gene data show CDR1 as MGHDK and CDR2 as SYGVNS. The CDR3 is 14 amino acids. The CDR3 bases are TGTGCCAGCAGTGAATTAACAGGGGTTGAAAAACTGTTTTTT. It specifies CASSELTGVEKLFF.

DNA for the CDR3: TGTGCCAGTAGTATCGCAAGCCGCCACACTGAAGCTTTCTTT. It yields the protein CASSIASRHTEAFF. The chain is built from TRBV19 and TRBJ1-1; D gene ambiguous. The CDR3 has 14 residues. CDR1 is LNHDA and CDR2 is SQIVND in the germline V gene (reference sequence). V was clipped by 3 bases and J by 3 bases, with 11 bases between them.

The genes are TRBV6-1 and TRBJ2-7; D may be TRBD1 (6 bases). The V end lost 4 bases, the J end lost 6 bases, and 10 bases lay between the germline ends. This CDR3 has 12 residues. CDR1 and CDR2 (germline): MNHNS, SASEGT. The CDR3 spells CASSVVGAEQYF. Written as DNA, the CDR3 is TGTGCCAGCAGTGTGGTGGGGGCCGAGCAGTACTTC.

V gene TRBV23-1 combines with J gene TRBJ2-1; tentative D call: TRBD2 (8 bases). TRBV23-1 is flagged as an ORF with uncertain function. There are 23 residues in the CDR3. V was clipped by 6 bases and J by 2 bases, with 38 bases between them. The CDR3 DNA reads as TGCGCCAGCAGCCCTGGGGGCGGACAGGCCGCAGGGCTAGCGGGTCTCCCCTACAATGAGCAGTTCTTC. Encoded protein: CASSPGGGQAAGLAGLPYNEQFF.